This TCR beta chain was sequenced in a study of cytomegalovirus exposure and HLA in healthy donors. Points from the study as a whole: It was confirmed in vitro that a few of the CMV-associated chains were specific for CMV antigens.

In the PCR, 60 Vbeta and 13 Jbeta primers were used. Clones were sequenced by immunoSEQ multiplex PCR, and TCRdb holds only the in-frame ones, with some missing. This sample has around 200,000 clones; about four fifths occur once, and the top ten carry more than 1.5%. Trimming cost V 6 bases and J 7 bases; bases outside gene matches: 6. The CDR3 covers 14 residues. Germline V gene data show CDR1 as MRHNA and CDR2 as SNTAGT. This clone was detected only once. Its specificity is not known. The chain has TRBV6-4 and TRBJ1-6, with 7 positions matching TRBD1. The TCR sequence derives from a man aged 50-60 years in good health and CMV-seronegative. Material: PBMCs. The DNA for the CDR3 is TGTGCCAGCAGCGGGACAGCCGAAAATTCACCCCTCCACTTT. This gives the protein CASSGTAENSPLHF.